This TCR beta chain is from a study of blood T cell repertoires in COVID-19. Donors of Cohort 3 who recovered were those that had two negative PCRs, clearance, or symptom resolution. CDR3 length: 15 residues. The V gene's germline CDR1 is GTSNPN and CDR2 SVGIG (reference sequence). V dropped 1 base and J dropped 0; count of bases not matched to a gene: 5. In the original analysis: Reference gene primers were amplified, and this amplification served to estimate nucleated cell counts. Method: immunoSEQ multiplex PCR; TCRdb's copy keeps in-frame clones and lacks some. Clone size and V and J calls were adopted from that table, with D and trimming inferred from the DNA. The data show approximately 290,000 clones, around 85% seen once.

Sequencing was performed on PBMCs or T cells enriched from blood (not recorded which). The receptor's source is a woman under 40 who had recovered from COVID-19. This chain joins TRBV30 and TRBJ1-2, with 7 bases fitting TRBD1. CDR3 region: CAWSDRGWTNYGYTF. CDR3 in DNA: TGTGCCTGGAGTGACAGGGGATGGACTAACTATGGCTACACCTTC.